This entry concerns a single T cell receptor beta chain. The record originates from a study of shared clonotypes between healthy human individuals. Germline values: CDR1 SGHVS, CDR2 FNYEAQ. J was trimmed by 4 bases and V by 4 bases; bases with no gene match: 4. The CDR3 has 15 amino acids. Assay execution proceeded at the deep level. TCRdb keeps only in-frame clones here, not all; method: immunoSEQ multiplex PCR. Here the sample spans about 340,000 clones, around four fifths being singletons. The chain links TRBV7-6 to TRBJ2-3; 11 bases map to TRBD1. The sequenced sample was memory CD4+ T cells sorted from blood. As for subset: CD45RA-negative fraction. The receptor's source is a man aged 25 to 40 in good health. The CDR3 DNA reads as TGTGCCAGCAGCTCGGGACAGGGGGACGCAGATACGCAGTATTTT. Amino acids: CASSSGQGDADTQYF.